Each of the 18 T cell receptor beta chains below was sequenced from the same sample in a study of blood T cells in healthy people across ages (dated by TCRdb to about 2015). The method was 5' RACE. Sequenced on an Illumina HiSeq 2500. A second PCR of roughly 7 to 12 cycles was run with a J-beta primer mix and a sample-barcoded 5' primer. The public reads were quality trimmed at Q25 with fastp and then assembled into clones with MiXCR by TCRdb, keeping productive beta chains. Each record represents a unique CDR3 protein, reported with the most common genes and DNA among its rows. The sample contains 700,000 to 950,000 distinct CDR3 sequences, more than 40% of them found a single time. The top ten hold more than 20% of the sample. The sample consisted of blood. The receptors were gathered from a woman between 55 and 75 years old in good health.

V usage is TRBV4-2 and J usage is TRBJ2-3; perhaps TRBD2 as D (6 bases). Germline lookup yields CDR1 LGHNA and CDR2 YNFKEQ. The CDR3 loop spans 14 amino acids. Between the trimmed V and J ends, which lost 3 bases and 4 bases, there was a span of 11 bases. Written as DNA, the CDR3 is TGTGCCAGCAGCCAGGCCTGGGGGGCAGATACGCAGTATTTT. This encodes CASSQAWGADTQYF.

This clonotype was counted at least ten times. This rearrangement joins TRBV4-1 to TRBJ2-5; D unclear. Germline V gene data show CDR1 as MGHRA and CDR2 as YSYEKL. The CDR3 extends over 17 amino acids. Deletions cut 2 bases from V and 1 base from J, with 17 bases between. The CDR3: CASSQSYTSTPQETQYF. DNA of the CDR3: TGCGCCAGCAGCCAATCTTATACAAGTACTCCCCAAGAGACCCAGTACTTC.

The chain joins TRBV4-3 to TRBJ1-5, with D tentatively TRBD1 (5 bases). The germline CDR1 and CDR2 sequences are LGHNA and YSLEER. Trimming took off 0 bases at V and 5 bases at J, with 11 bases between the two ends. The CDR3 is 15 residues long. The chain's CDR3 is CASSQDLRGDQPQHF. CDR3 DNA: TGCGCCAGCAGCCAAGATCTAAGGGGAGATCAGCCCCAGCATTTT.

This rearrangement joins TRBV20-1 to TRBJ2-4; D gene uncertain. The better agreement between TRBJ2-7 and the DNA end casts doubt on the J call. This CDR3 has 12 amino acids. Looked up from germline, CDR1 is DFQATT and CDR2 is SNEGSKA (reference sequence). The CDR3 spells CSARALTCEQYF. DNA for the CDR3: TGCAGTGCTAGAGCCCTAACCTGCGAGCAGTACTTC.

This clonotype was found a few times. The CDR3 loop is CSGLPGGTDTDTQYF. DNA of the CDR3: TGCAGCGGACTCCCCGGCGGGACAGACACAGATACGCAGTATTTT. V gene TRBV29-1 combines with J gene TRBJ2-3; TRBD1 is a possible D gene (7 bases). This CDR3 spans 15 amino acids. Germline V CDR1 and CDR2: SQVTM, ANQGSEA. Trimming removed 7 bases at V and 2 bases at J, with 19 bases between.

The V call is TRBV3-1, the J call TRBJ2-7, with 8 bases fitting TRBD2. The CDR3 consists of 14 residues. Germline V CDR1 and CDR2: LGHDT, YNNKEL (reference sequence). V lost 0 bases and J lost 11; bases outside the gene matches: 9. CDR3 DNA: TGTGCCAGCAGCCAAGAAGGAGGTAGCGGGGTTAAGTACTTC. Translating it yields CASSQEGGSGVKYF.

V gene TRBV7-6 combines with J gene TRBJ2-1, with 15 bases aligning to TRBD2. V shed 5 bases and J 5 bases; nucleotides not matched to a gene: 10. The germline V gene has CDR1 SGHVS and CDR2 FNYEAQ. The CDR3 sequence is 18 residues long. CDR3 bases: TGTGCCAGCAGCGCCCTAGGGACTAGCGGGAGGACCGACAATGAGCAGTTCTTC. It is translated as CASSALGTSGRTDNEQFF.

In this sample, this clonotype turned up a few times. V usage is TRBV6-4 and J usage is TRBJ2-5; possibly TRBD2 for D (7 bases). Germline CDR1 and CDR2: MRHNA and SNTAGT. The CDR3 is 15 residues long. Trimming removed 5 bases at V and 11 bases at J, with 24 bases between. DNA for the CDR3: TGTGCCAGCAGTCCTTTGGGGGGGGCCTACAATGAGCAGTACTTC. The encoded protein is CASSPLGGAYNEQYF.

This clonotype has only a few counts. CDR3 loop: CASSIGSVVDTEAFF. The CDR3 DNA reads TGTGCCAGCAGCATAGGGTCGGTGGTGGACACTGAAGCTTTCTTT. This rearrangement joins TRBV7-2 to TRBJ1-1; D is ambiguous. The CDR3 contains 15 residues. Trimming left V 5 bases short and J 3 bases short, with 16 bases between. Germline CDR1 and CDR2: SGHTA and FQGNSA.

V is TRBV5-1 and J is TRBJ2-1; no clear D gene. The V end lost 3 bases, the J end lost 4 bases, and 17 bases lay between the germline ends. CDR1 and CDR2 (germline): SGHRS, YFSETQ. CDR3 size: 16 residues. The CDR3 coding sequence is TGCGCCAGCAGCTCAGGTTGGTCGGACCCTTACAATGAGCAGTTCTTC. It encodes CASSSGWSDPYNEQFF.

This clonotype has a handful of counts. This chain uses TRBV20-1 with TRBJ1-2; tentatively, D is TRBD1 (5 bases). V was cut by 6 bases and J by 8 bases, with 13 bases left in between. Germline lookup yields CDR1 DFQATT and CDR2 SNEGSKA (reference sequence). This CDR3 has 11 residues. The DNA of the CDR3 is TGCAGTGCCCAGAGGGCAGGGGGCTACACCTTC. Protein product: CSAQRAGGYTF.

Here the CDR3 reads CASSPPGLAGGSLEQYF. The CDR3, as DNA: TGTGCCAGCAGCCCCCCGGGACTAGCGGGAGGCTCCCTGGAGCAGTACTTC. The rearrangement links TRBV7-6 to TRBJ2-7, with 15 bases identical to TRBD2. Per germline, CDR1 SGHVS and CDR2 FNYEAQ. This CDR3 comprises 17 residues. Trimming at V came to 5 bases and at J to 7 bases, leaving 12 bases not matched to a gene.

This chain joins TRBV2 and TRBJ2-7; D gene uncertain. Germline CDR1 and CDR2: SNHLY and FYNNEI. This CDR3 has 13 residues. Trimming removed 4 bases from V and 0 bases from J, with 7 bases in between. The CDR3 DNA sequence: TGTGCCAGCAGTGGAGGAATCTCCTACGAGCAGTACTTC. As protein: CASSGGISYEQYF.

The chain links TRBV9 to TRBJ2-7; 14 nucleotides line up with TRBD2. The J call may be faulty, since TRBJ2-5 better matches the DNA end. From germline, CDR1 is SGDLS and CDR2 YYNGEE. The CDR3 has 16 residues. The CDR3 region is CASSHRLAGGRETQYF. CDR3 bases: TGTGCCAGCAGCCACCGACTAGCGGGGGGGCGGGAGACCCAGTACTTC.

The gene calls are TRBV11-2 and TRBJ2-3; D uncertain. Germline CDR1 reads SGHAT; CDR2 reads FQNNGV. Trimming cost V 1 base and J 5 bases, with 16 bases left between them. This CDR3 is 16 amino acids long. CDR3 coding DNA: TGTGCCAGCAGCTTAGCCCGGGCCCTCCTCGGAGATACGCAGTATTTT. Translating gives CASSLARALLGDTQYF. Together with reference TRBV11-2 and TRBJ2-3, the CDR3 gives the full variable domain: EAGVAQSPRYKIIEKRQSVAFWCNPISGHATLYWYQQILGQGPKLLIQFQNNGVVDDSQLPKDRFSAERLKGVDSTLKIQPAKLEDSAVYLCASSLARALLGDTQYFGPGTRLTVL.

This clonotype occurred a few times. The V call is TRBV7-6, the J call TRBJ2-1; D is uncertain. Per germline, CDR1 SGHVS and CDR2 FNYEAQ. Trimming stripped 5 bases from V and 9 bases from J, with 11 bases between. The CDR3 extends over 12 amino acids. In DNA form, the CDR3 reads TGTGCCAGCAGCGGAATTAGAAGTGAGCAGTTCTTC. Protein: CASSGIRSEQFF.

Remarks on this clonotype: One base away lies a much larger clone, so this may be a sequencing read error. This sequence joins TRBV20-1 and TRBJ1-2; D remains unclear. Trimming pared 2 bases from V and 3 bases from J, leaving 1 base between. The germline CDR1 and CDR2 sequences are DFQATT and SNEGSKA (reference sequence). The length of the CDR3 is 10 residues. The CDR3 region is CSARYYGYTF. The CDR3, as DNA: TGCAGTGCTAGATACTATGGCTACACCTTC.

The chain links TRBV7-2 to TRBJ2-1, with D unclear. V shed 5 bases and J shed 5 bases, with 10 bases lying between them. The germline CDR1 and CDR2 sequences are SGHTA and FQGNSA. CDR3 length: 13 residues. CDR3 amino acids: CASSVLRHNEQFF. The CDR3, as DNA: TGTGCCAGCAGCGTGCTCCGACACAATGAGCAGTTCTTC. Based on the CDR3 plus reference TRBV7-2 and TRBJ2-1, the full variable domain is GAGVSQSPSNKVTEKGKDVELRCDPISGHTALYWYRQSLGQGLEFLIYFQGNSAPDKSGLPSDRFSAERTGGSVSTLTIQRTQQEDSAVYLCASSVLRHNEQFFGPGTRLTVL.